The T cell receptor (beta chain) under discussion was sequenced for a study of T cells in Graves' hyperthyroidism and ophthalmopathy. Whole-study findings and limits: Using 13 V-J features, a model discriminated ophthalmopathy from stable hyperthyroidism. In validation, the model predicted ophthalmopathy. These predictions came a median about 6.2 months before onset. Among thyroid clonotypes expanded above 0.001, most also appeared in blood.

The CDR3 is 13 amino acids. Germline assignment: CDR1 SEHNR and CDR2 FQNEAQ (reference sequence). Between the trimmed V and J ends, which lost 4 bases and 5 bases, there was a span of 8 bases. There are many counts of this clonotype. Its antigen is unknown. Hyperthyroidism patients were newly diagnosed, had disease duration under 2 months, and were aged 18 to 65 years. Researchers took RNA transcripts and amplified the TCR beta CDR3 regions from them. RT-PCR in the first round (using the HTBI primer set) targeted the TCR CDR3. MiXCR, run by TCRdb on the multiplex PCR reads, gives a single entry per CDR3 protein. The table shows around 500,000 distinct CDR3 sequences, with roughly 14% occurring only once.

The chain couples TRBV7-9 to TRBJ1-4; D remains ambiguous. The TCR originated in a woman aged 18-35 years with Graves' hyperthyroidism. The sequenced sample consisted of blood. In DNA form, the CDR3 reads TGTGCCAGCAGCTCCAGGAGCAATGAAAAACTGTTTTTT. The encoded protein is CASSSRSNEKLFF.